The clone carrying this TCR beta chain has more than one count but fewer than ten. Per the original data handling: Estimation of nucleated cell counts relied on the amplification of reference gene primers. This table comes from immunoSEQ multiplex PCR, and its TCRdb copy is limited to in-frame clones, with some not included. Clonal size and the V and J genes are those of that table, whereas D and trimming came from the DNA. The top ten clones hold roughly 7% of a sample with some 190,000 clones, roughly 80% of them seen once. The data stem from a study of blood T cell repertoires in COVID-19. Study-level information: The study drew acute and convalescent COVID-19 samples from the United States, Italy and Spain. T cells, B-cell-depleted T cells, or PBMCs provided the cDNA or gDNA that served as material.

Patients at the Seattle site were enrolled during active infection and followed longitudinally. V lost 3 bases to trimming and J lost 3 bases; unmatched junction nucleotides: 2. The CDR3 totals 14 residues. The germline CDR1 and CDR2 sequences are SGHRS and YFSETQ. The TCR sequence derives from an elderly woman with COVID-19, enrolled during active disease. The sample consisted of peripheral blood. The chain combines TRBV5-1 with TRBJ2-1; 8 bases line up with TRBD1. CDR3 sequence (DNA): TGCGCCAGCAGCTCGACAGGGGACTACAATGAGCAGTTCTTC. Translated, it gives CASSSTGDYNEQFF.